This record looks at one T cell receptor beta chain sequence and its context. The entry originates in a study of T-cell reconstitution after alpha-beta-depleted transplantation in children. The CDR3 sequence is 15 residues long. Losses at the gene ends were 1 base for V and 0 bases for J; bases not matched to a gene: 3. The germline gives CDR1 DFQATT, CDR2 SNEGSKA (reference sequence). Unique molecular identifiers were used in preparing the TCRbeta library. TCRdb re-analysed the PCR reads in MiXCR, keeping a single row per CDR3 protein. Of about a million distinct CDR3 sequences in the sample, roughly 29% are singletons; the top ten hold 28%.

The gene calls are TRBV20-1 and TRBJ1-5; TRBD1 agrees at 7 bases. This sample comprised PBMCs, mostly from graft donor cells, obtained 360 days after TCRalphabeta/CD19-depleted stem cell transplant. The origin of this receptor is a boy less than two years old who had a stem cell transplant for SCID, so the T cells may come from the graft donor. The CDR3: CSARGGTDSNQPQHF. The DNA for the CDR3 is TGCAGTGCTAGAGGAGGGACAGATAGCAATCAGCCCCAGCATTTT.